This T cell receptor (beta chain) was profiled in a study of blood T cell repertoires in COVID-19. Study overall: From T cells, B-cell-depleted T cells, or PBMCs came the material, which was cDNA or gDNA.

V lost 4 bases and J lost 4; bases outside the gene matches: 11. CDR3 length: 17 residues. Germline V gives CDR1 MNHNS, CDR2 SASEGT. Profiling relied on immunoSEQ multiplex PCR, and the TCRdb table lists in-frame clones only, not all of them. The sample has about 300,000 clones, roughly 90% seen once. The rearrangement links TRBV6-1 to TRBJ1-4; 8 nucleotides match TRBD1. This receptor was taken from a woman between 25 and 40 years old with COVID-19, enrolled during active disease. What was sequenced was peripheral blood. The CDR3 region has the DNA TGTGCCAGCAGTGCTCGACAGGGGATACCACTTAATGAAAAACTGTTTTTT. This sequence encodes CASSARQGIPLNEKLFF.